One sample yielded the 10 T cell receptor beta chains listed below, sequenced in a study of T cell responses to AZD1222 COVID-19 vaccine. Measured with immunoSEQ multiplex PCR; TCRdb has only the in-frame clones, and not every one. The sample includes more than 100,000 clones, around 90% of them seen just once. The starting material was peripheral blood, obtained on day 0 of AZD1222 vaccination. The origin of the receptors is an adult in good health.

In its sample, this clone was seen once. The CDR3 DNA is TGTGCCAGCAGCTCTCGGACCGGGGGCTCGAATGGCTACACCTTC. Protein: CASSSRTGGSNGYTF. This sequence joins TRBV7-2 and TRBJ1-2; tentative D call: TRBD1 (6 bases). The CDR3 is made up of 15 amino acids. Looked up from germline, CDR1 is SGHTA and CDR2 is FQGNSA. V was shortened by 4 bases and J by 6 bases, with 18 bases between the two germline ends.

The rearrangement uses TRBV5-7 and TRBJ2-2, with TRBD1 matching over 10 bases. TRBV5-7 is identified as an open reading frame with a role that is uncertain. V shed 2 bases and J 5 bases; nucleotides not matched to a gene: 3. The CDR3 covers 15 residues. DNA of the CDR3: TGTGCCAGCAGCTTTGACAGGGGGCGGACCGGGGAGCTGTTTTTT. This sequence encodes CASSFDRGRTGELFF.

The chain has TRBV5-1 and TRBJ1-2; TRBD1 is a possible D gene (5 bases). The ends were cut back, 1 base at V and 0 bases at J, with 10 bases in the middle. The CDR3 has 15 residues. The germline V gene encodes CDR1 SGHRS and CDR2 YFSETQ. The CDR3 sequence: CASSLSGPTNYGYTF. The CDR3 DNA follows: TGCGCCAGCAGCTTGTCAGGGCCCACTAACTATGGCTACACCTTC.

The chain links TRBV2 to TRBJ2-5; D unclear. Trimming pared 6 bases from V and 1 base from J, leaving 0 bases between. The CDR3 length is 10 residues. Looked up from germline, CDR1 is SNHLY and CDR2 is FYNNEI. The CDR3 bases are TGTGCCAGCAGCCAAGAGACCCAGTACTTC. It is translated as CASSQETQYF.

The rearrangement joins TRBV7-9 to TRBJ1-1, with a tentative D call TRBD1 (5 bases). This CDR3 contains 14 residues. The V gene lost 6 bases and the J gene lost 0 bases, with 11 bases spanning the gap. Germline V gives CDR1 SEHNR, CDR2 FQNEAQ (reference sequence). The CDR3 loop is CASRPTGLNTEAFF. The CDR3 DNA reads TGTGCCAGCAGACCTACAGGTTTGAACACTGAAGCTTTCTTT.

CDR3 loop: CASSPRWGRGYEQYF. CDR3 coding DNA: TGTGCCAGCAGCCCACGCTGGGGGCGCGGCTACGAGCAGTACTTC. The genes are TRBV7-9 and TRBJ2-7; tentative D call: TRBD1 (6 bases). The germline V gene encodes CDR1 SEHNR and CDR2 FQNEAQ (reference sequence). Trimming removed 5 bases from V and 3 bases from J, with 17 bases in between. The CDR3 sequence is 15 residues long.

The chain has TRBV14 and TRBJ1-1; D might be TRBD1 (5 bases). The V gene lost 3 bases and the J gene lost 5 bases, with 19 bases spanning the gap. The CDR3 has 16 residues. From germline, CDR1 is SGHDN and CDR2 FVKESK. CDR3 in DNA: TGTGCCAGCAGCCAGAACTTGGGGCCCATGGGTACTGAAGCTTTCTTT. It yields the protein CASSQNLGPMGTEAFF.

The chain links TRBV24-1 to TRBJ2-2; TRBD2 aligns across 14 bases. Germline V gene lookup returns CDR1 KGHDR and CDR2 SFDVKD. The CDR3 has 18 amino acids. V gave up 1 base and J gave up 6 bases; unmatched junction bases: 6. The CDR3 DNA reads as TGTGCCACCAGTGATTTCGATGGACTAGCGGGGGGATCCGGGGAGCTGTTTTTT. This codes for CATSDFDGLAGGSGELFF.

DNA of the CDR3: TGTGCCAGCAGCCCCCGATACAGAAATGGAAACACCATATATTTT. Translation gives CASSPRYRNGNTIYF. The gene calls are TRBV11-2 and TRBJ1-3; D gene uncertain. The ends were cut back, 5 bases at V and 3 bases at J, with 14 bases in the middle. The CDR3 extends over 15 amino acids. From germline, CDR1 is SGHAT and CDR2 FQNNGV.

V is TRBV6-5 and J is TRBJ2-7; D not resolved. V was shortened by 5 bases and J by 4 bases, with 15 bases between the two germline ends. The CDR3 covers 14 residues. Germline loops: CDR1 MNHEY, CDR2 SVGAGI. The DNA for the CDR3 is TGTGCCAGCAGTACGAGACACCTAGATTACGAGCAGTACTTC. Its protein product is CASSTRHLDYEQYF.